This T cell receptor beta chain comes out of a study of blood T cell repertoires in COVID-19. In the study overall: The cDNA or gDNA used as material had been derived from T cells, B-cell-depleted T cells, or PBMCs.

Per the authors' pipeline: Estimated nucleated cell counts came from reference gene primer amplification. Data came from immunoSEQ multiplex PCR; TCRdb stores just in-frame clones and leaves some out. From that table come the V and J calls and clone size; the DNA was used to work out D and trimming. The data contain 200,000 to 300,000 clones, over 75% of them singletons. CDR3 length equals 13 residues. The V end lost 8 bases, the J end lost 0 bases, and 8 bases lay between the germline ends. CDR1 and CDR2 from the germline V gene are SNHLY and FYNNEI. This sequence joins TRBV2 and TRBJ1-5; D is undetermined. Sequenced material: peripheral blood. The receptor's source is a man between 50 and 59 years old with COVID-19, enrolled during active disease. CDR3 residues: CASSGYSNQPQHF. DNA for the CDR3: TGTGCCAGCTCGGGGTATAGCAATCAGCCCCAGCATTTT.